This T cell receptor (beta chain) was recorded in a study of T-cell reconstitution after alpha-beta-depleted transplantation in children. The study, taken as a whole, reports: Reportedly, roughly two months post-transplant, alpha-beta T cells arose from several hundred expanded graft clones. Fresh T-cell production supplied most of the T-cell counts and diversity seen one year after transplant.

This CDR3 is built from 14 residues. Trimming left V 4 bases short and J 5 bases short, with 14 bases between. Unique molecular identifiers were used to barcode this TCRbeta library. TCRdb re-derived calls from the PCR reads in MiXCR, one entry per CDR3 protein. The repertoire consists of hundreds of thousands of distinct CDR3 sequences, with around 15% occurring once and the leading ten covering about 41%. The table lists this clonotype with many counts. Antigen unknown. The genes are TRBV12-3 or TRBV12-4 and TRBJ1-2, with a possible D match to TRBD1 (6 bases). This clonotype was obtained from a male patient between 2 and 15 years old who had a stem cell transplant for acute lymphoblastic leukemia, so the T cells may come from the graft donor. Material: PBMCs, mostly from graft donor cells, obtained 360 days after TCRalphabeta/CD19-depleted stem cell transplant. The CDR3 region is CASSYRTALYGYTF. For the CDR3, the DNA is TGTGCCAGCAGTTATAGGACAGCCCTTTATGGCTACACCTTC.